This T cell receptor (beta chain) stems from a study of T cell repertoires in cytomegalovirus infection. Study background: Public TCR beta signature analysis indicated the presence of both CMV infection and matching HLA type.

The table lists this clonotype with a few counts. Its antigen is as yet unknown. The V end was cut by 0 bases, the J end by 1 base, with 13 bases between. Germline loops: CDR1 MGHRA, CDR2 YSYEKL. The CDR3 is 16 amino acids. Using its own MiXCR run on the reads, TCRdb lists one record per CDR3 protein. This sample has roughly 150,000 distinct CDR3 sequences, with approximately 30% found just once. This sequence joins TRBV4-1 and TRBJ2-7; no clear D gene. The sample in question was CD8+ T cells from cultured PBMCs, obtained from culture after CMV antigen stimulation. The origin of this receptor is a human donor in good health (CMV status not recorded). Some clones in this sample may be carry-over from other donors' samples. CDR3 residues: CASSQDKAAPSYEQYF. In DNA form, the CDR3 reads TGCGCCAGCAGCCAAGACAAGGCTGCGCCATCCTACGAGCAGTACTTC.